The 27 T cell receptor beta chains below all came from one sample that was sequenced in a study of cytomegalovirus exposure and HLA in healthy donors. This PCR relied on a set of 60 Vbeta primers and 13 Jbeta primers. Some clones are missing from TCRdb's copy, which holds only in-frame ones; the method was immunoSEQ multiplex PCR. The table includes 160,000 or so clones, roughly 80% detected once. What was sequenced was PBMCs. The receptors were gathered from a man aged 35-49 years in good health and CMV-seronegative.

V is TRBV29-1 and J is TRBJ1-2; D perhaps matches TRBD1 (5 bases). This CDR3 region has 11 residues. Germline CDR1 SQVTM, CDR2 ANQGSEA. V lost 5 bases to trimming and J lost 8 bases, with 12 bases between them. This CDR3 is CSVRLQGGYTF. The CDR3 nucleotides read TGCAGCGTTAGGCTCCAGGGCGGCTACACCTTC.

The chain joins TRBV10-3 to TRBJ2-5; D not resolved. Trimming took off 3 bases at V and 2 bases at J, with 7 bases between the two ends. The V gene's germline CDR1 is ENHRY and CDR2 SYGVKD. The CDR3 has 13 amino acids. CDR3 nucleotides: TGTGCCATCAGTGAAATAGAACAAGAGACCCAGTACTTC. Its protein is CAISEIEQETQYF.

The CDR3 reads CASSRTQGSYEQYF. The DNA of the CDR3 is TGTGCCAGCAGTCGAACCCAGGGTTCCTACGAGCAGTACTTC. The V gene is TRBV6-5, the J gene TRBJ2-7, with D possibly matching TRBD1 (5 bases). V dropped 5 bases and J dropped 1 base, with 12 bases sitting between them. Germline V gene lookup returns CDR1 MNHEY and CDR2 SVGAGI. This CDR3 is built from 14 residues.

This clone was seen only once. The chain joins TRBV29-1 to TRBJ2-3; 7 bases fit TRBD2. Germline trimming cut 2 bases from V and 1 base from J; bases unmatched to any gene: 0. CDR3 length: 13 residues. CDR1 is SQVTM and CDR2 is ANQGSEA in the germline V gene. CDR3 DNA sequence: TGCAGCGTTGAAAGCGGGGGCACAGATACGCAGTATTTT. Its translation: CSVESGGTDTQYF.

This chain connects TRBV7-2 to TRBJ2-7; tentatively, D is TRBD2 (5 bases). Per germline, CDR1 SGHTA and CDR2 FQGNSA. This CDR3 has 13 amino acids. The V end was cut by 3 bases, the J end by 7 bases, with 13 bases between. This CDR3 is CASSFQESGEQYF. As DNA, the CDR3 is TGTGCCAGCAGCTTTCAGGAATCGGGGGAGCAGTACTTC.

The J gene is TRBJ2-3, the V gene TRBV4-2; 11 positions agree with TRBD2. V dropped 4 bases and J dropped 3; count of bases not matched to a gene: 6. CDR1 and CDR2 from the germline V gene are LGHNA and YNFKEQ. This CDR3 spans 16 amino acids. CDR3 bases: TGTGCCAGCAGCCCTTTAGCGGGGGGGCCGACAGATACGCAGTATTTT. Residues: CASSPLAGGPTDTQYF.

The chain uses TRBV4-3 and TRBJ2-6; TRBD2 matches 7 bases. The CDR3 loop spans 17 amino acids. With 0 bases clipped from V and 0 bases from J, the junction kept 2 bases outside the gene matches. Per the germline V gene, CDR1 is LGHNA and CDR2 is YSLEER. For the CDR3, the DNA is TGCGCCAGCAGCCAAGATGGGGGGGGCTCTGGGGCCAACGTCCTGACTTTC. This codes for CASSQDGGGSGANVLTF.

The CDR3 sequence is CASSPRLGAEQFF. Here the CDR3 DNA reads TGCGCCAGCAGCCCCCGACTAGGAGCCGAGCAGTTCTTC. This chain joins TRBV4-3 and TRBJ2-1, with D perhaps matching TRBD2 (6 bases). Between the trimmed V and J ends, which lost 4 bases and 10 bases, there was a span of 14 bases. CDR1 and CDR2 from the germline V gene are LGHNA and YSLEER. This CDR3 spans 13 amino acids.

The genes are TRBV7-8 and TRBJ2-7; 13 positions agree with TRBD2. Germline loops: CDR1 SGHVS, CDR2 FQNEAQ. The CDR3 has 18 residues. Trimming took 1 base from V and 1 from J; bases not matched to a gene: 7. Written as DNA, the CDR3 is TGTGCCAGCAGCTTAGGAGGACTAGCGGGAGCTAGTTCCTACGAGCAGTACTTC. Residues: CASSLGGLAGASSYEQYF.

The chain has TRBV30 and TRBJ2-2, with 7 bases aligning to TRBD2. CDR1 is GTSNPN, CDR2 SVGIG, per germline (reference sequence). The CDR3 is 13 amino acids. With 4 bases clipped from V and 8 bases from J, the junction kept 7 bases outside the gene matches. CDR3 residues: CAWTTTRGGELFF. CDR3 bases: TGTGCCTGGACCACTACGCGGGGGGGGGAGCTGTTTTTT.

The chain couples TRBV7-9 to TRBJ2-7; a possible D gene is TRBD2 (6 bases). The CDR3 contains 15 residues. The V gene lost 3 bases and the J gene lost 1 base, with 13 bases spanning the gap. Looked up from germline, CDR1 is SEHNR and CDR2 is FQNEAQ (reference sequence). CDR3 sequence: CASSFMGGSSYEQYF. The CDR3 region has the DNA TGTGCCAGCAGCTTTATGGGAGGTTCATCCTACGAGCAGTACTTC.

The rearrangement joins TRBV18 to TRBJ2-7; the D is unclear. The CDR3 has 14 amino acids. Germline V CDR1 and CDR2: KGHSH, LQKENI. V was trimmed by 3 bases and J by 2 bases, leaving 11 bases between them. The CDR3 sequence is CASSPSETTYEQYF. CDR3 nucleotide sequence: TGTGCCAGCTCACCGTCAGAAACTACCTACGAGCAGTACTTC.

This CDR3 reads CASSMTWEGRETQYF. The CDR3 DNA is TGTGCCAGTAGTATGACGTGGGAGGGCCGAGAGACCCAGTACTTC. This chain connects TRBV19 to TRBJ2-5; 7 bases map to TRBD2. This CDR3 has 15 residues. Germline loops: CDR1 LNHDA, CDR2 SQIVND (reference sequence). The trim removed 3 bases at V and 4 bases at J, leaving 8 bases unmatched.

V and J are TRBV5-1 and TRBJ1-2; D not certain. The CDR3 extends over 14 amino acids. The V and J ends lost 4 bases and 2 bases respectively, with 12 bases between them. Germline CDR1 reads SGHRS; CDR2 reads YFSETQ. The CDR3 bases are TGCGCCAGCAGCCCCGGACTGATAAACTATGGCTACACCTTC. It encodes CASSPGLINYGYTF.

In this sample, this clone turned up a few times. The V gene is TRBV6-6, the J gene TRBJ2-1; weak D call: TRBD1 (6 bases). V lost 4 bases and J lost 8, with 21 bases in between. The CDR3 consists of 16 residues. Germline values: CDR1 MNHNY, CDR2 SVGAGI (reference sequence). The CDR3 coding sequence is TGTGCCAGCAGTTTCCCCAAGGGGACATTAATGGATGAGCAGTTCTTC. Its protein is CASSFPKGTLMDEQFF.

This clone was picked up a small number of times. The chain links TRBV6-5 to TRBJ2-1; 10 positions agree with TRBD2. CDR1 and CDR2 from the germline V gene are MNHEY and SVGAGI. There are 13 residues in the CDR3. V was clipped by 9 bases and J by 5 bases; unmatched bases: 4. CDR3 sequence: CASSLAGDNEQFF. In DNA form, the CDR3 reads TGTGCCAGTTCCCTAGCGGGAGACAATGAGCAGTTCTTC.

The V call is TRBV6-5, the J call TRBJ2-2; D not certain. The ends were cut back, 7 bases at V and 6 bases at J, with 15 bases in the middle. The length of the CDR3 is 14 residues. Germline values: CDR1 MNHEY, CDR2 SVGAGI. As DNA, the CDR3 is TGTGCCAGCATTCCAAACCCCCGGGCCGGGGAGCTGTTTTTT. It codes for CASIPNPRAGELFF.

The rearrangement uses TRBV6-5 and TRBJ1-2; possible D gene TRBD1, 5 bases. Trimming pared 5 bases from V and 4 bases from J, leaving 14 bases between. The germline gives CDR1 MNHEY, CDR2 SVGAGI. This CDR3 region has 14 residues. CDR3 nucleotide sequence: TGTGCCAGCAGTCGGCAGGGTGCTCTCTATGGCTACACCTTC. Encoded protein: CASSRQGALYGYTF.

The chain employs TRBV21-1 and TRBJ1-3; the table's D call, TRBD1, has no DNA check behind it. TRBV21-1 is termed a pseudogene. The length of the CDR3 is 17 residues. The CDR3 DNA reads TGTGCCAGCAGCACACGACAGGCGGCGAACTCTGGAAACACCATATATTTT. Protein product: CASSTRQAANSGNTIYF.

This chain connects TRBV7-2 to TRBJ1-1; no firm D call. This CDR3 region has 14 residues. Germline V gene sequence: CDR1 SGHTA, CDR2 FQGNSA. The V end was cut by 4 bases, the J end by 1 base, with 10 bases between. CDR3 DNA sequence: TGTGCCAGCAGCTGGAGCGCGGCGAACACTGAAGCTTTCTTT. Translated, it gives CASSWSAANTEAFF.

This clone was seen a handful of times. The chain combines TRBV19 with TRBJ2-7; 7 nucleotides agree with TRBD1. The V and J ends lost 5 bases and 3 bases, in that order; junction bases with no gene match: 10. The CDR3 extends over 15 amino acids. The germline V gene has CDR1 LNHDA and CDR2 SQIVND (reference sequence). The CDR3 coding sequence is TGTGCCAGTAGTTCCCGTGGGGACAGCCTCTACGAGCAGTACTTC. Translating it yields CASSSRGDSLYEQYF.

The chain combines TRBV2 with TRBJ2-2; TRBD2 is a possible D gene (5 bases). V lost 4 bases, J lost 5 bases, and 14 bases lay in between. The CDR3 is 15 amino acids. Germline V gene data show CDR1 as SNHLY and CDR2 as FYNNEI. This CDR3 reads CASSVRGKGTGELFF. The CDR3 DNA follows: TGTGCCAGCAGTGTTCGGGGAAAAGGGACCGGGGAGCTGTTTTTT.

The chain combines TRBV19 with TRBJ2-5; 10 bases match TRBD1. The CDR3 is made up of 14 amino acids. Per the germline V gene, CDR1 is LNHDA and CDR2 is SQIVND (reference sequence). J gave up 5 bases and V 6 bases, and 6 bases lay outside the gene matches. DNA of the CDR3: TGTGCCAGTAGAACGACAGGGGGCTTGGAGACCCAGTACTTC. Protein product: CASRTTGGLETQYF. The full variable domain, in which reference TRBV19 and TRBJ2-5 provide the parts outside the CDR3, is DGGITQSPKYLFRKEGQNVTLSCEQNLNHDAMYWYRQDPGQGLRLIYYSQIVNDFQKGDIAEGYSVSREKKESFPLTVTSAQKNPTAFYLCASRTTGGLETQYFGPGTRLLVL.

This clone was counted only a few times. The rearrangement links TRBV6-5 to TRBJ1-2, with 11 nucleotides matching TRBD1. The CDR3 is made up of 14 amino acids. Germline V lookup: CDR1 MNHEY, CDR2 SVGAGI. After removal of 5 bases from V and 4 bases from J, the junction contained 3 bases not matched to a gene. The CDR3 loop reads CASSEGTGGYGYTF. The CDR3 DNA follows: TGTGCCAGCAGTGAAGGGACAGGGGGCTATGGCTACACCTTC.

The rearrangement joins TRBV7-3 to TRBJ2-1, with 8 bases that match TRBD2. This CDR3 spans 21 amino acids. The junction had 20 bases not matched to a gene; V was cut back by 2 bases and J by 2 bases. Germline loops: CDR1 SGHTA, CDR2 FQGTGA. CDR3 region: CASSLEGGTLGLAGAYNEQFF. The CDR3 DNA reads TGTGCCAGCAGCTTAGAGGGGGGGACCCTGGGCCTAGCGGGTGCCTACAATGAGCAGTTCTTC.

V is TRBV18 and J is TRBJ1-1; 10 bases line up with TRBD1. Unmatched junction bases numbered 3, after V lost 3 bases and J lost 5 bases. The CDR3 has 14 residues. Germline V gene data show CDR1 as KGHSH and CDR2 as LQKENI. This chain's CDR3 is CASSPDRGLTEAFF. The DNA for the CDR3 is TGTGCCAGCTCACCGGACAGGGGGTTGACTGAAGCTTTCTTT.

This chain uses TRBV7-9 with TRBJ2-1; D is possibly TRBD2 (5 bases). The CDR3 loop spans 13 amino acids. Trimming removed 10 bases from V and 5 bases from J, with 15 bases in between. CDR1 and CDR2 (germline): SEHNR, FQNEAQ (reference sequence). CDR3 nucleotides: TGTGCCACCATGTTAGGGCGGGACAATGAGCAGTTCTTC. Protein sequence: CATMLGRDNEQFF.